These T cell receptor beta chains were read from a single sample in a study of blood T cell repertoires in COVID-19. Data came from immunoSEQ multiplex PCR; TCRdb stores just in-frame clones and leaves some out. The sample has around 380,000 clones; roughly 86% are singletons. Material: PBMCs or T cells enriched from blood (not recorded which). Source of these receptors: a man aged 25 to 40 who had recovered from COVID-19. Each CDR3 is given with its conserved first and last residue. The D gene is left open where the match is weak. Only part of the rows carry a size: once, few, many, or a class if the clone is expanded.

V gene	D gene	clone size	J gene	CDR3 DNA	CDR3 protein
TRBV9	TRBD1	-	TRBJ1-1	TGTGCCAGCAGCGTTTTACCCGGACAGGAGATTGAAGCTTTCTTT	CASSVLPGQEIEAFF
TRBV9	TRBD1	few	TRBJ1-2	TGTGCCAGCAGCAGACAGGGCGCTAACTATGGCTACACCTTC	CASSRQGANYGYTF
TRBV6-5	-	-	TRBJ1-1	TGTGCCAGCAGTTTCCGGGACATTAACACTGAAGCTTTCTTT	CASSFRDINTEAFF
TRBV4-2	-	-	TRBJ2-6	TGTGCCAGCAGCCAAGAGCCAGGTCCTGGGGCCAACGTCCTGACTTTC	CASSQEPGPGANVLTF
TRBV5-1	-	-	TRBJ1-1	TGCGCCAGCAGCGTTACAGGGAGCACTGAAGCTTTCTTT	CASSVTGSTEAFF
TRBV6-5	-	-	TRBJ1-1	TGTGCCAGCAGTTTGACATTGAACACTGAAGCTTTCTTT	CASSLTLNTEAFF
TRBV5-1	-	-	TRBJ1-1	TGCGCCAGCAGTTCACCCCCGGAGACGGGGATGACTGAAGCTTTCTTT	CASSSPPETGMTEAFF
TRBV27	TRBD1	-	TRBJ1-3	TGTGCCAGCAGTCCCAGGGGGCGCTCTGGAAACACCATATATTTT	CASSPRGRSGNTIYF
TRBV5-6	-	-	TRBJ1-4	TGTGCCAGCAGCTTGGCCGGGAGGGGCGCCGGAGAAAAACTGTTTTTT	CASSLAGRGAGEKLFF
TRBV3-1/TRBV3-2	TRBD1	-	TRBJ1-4	TGTGCCAGCAGCCGTGAGGGGGCGTGGAATGAAAAACTGTTTTTT	CASSREGAWNEKLFF
TRBV5-4	-	once	TRBJ2-5	TGTGCCAGCCCCAGTGAAGAGACCCAGTACTTC	CASPSEETQYF